The next 32 T cell receptor beta chains were all read from a single sample in a study of regulatory T cells in long-lasting Graves disease. Investigators prepared the TCR beta libraries by applying iRepertoire HTBI primers and Arm-PCR of CDR3 regions. TCRdb used MiXCR to reprocess the multiplex PCR reads, holding one entry per CDR3 protein. The sample has more than 350,000 distinct CDR3 sequences, under 15% seen once; the top ten hold roughly 17%. Indicated time point: newly diagnosed GD, antithyroid drugs for less than 3 months. Extracted RNA from PBMCs served as the source of the TCR library. The sample also formed part of further work on T cells in Graves' hyperthyroidism and ophthalmopathy.

Material: peripheral blood mononuclear cells (PBMCs), obtained at new diagnosis, from a patient treated with antithyroid drugs. Receptors were obtained from a woman in her twenties or thirties with Graves disease.

V is TRBV11-1 and J is TRBJ1-1; possibly TRBD1 for D (5 bases). V was pared by 7 bases and J by 8 bases, with 14 bases between. Germline lookup yields CDR1 SGHAT and CDR2 FQDESV (reference sequence). The CDR3 sequence is 12 residues long. The DNA of the CDR3 is TGTGCCAGCATGGGGCCAGGCGGGGAAGCTTTCTTT. This gives the protein CASMGPGGEAFF.

This clonotype was seen at least ten times. The gene calls are TRBV15 and TRBJ2-7; TRBD1 agrees at 7 bases. Germline V gene lookup returns CDR1 LNHNV and CDR2 YYDKDF (reference sequence). Trimming cost V 1 base and J 0 bases; bases outside gene matches: 3. CDR3 size: 15 residues. The CDR3 region is CATSRGTGNSYEQYF. The CDR3 bases are TGTGCCACCAGCAGAGGGACAGGCAACTCCTACGAGCAGTACTTC.

The genes are TRBV7-9 and TRBJ1-5; D gene uncertain. CDR1 is SEHNR, CDR2 FQNEAQ, per germline (reference sequence). V lost 1 base, J lost 6 bases, and 16 bases lay in between. This CDR3 comprises 16 residues. CDR3: CASSLEGLGYVQPQHF. The CDR3 DNA follows: TGTGCCAGCAGCTTAGAGGGTTTGGGTTATGTTCAGCCCCAGCATTTT.

This clonotype was found many times. The junction departs from germline at one end; a sequencing error may be responsible. The chain recombines TRBV18 with TRBJ1-1; D may be TRBD1 (5 bases). Germline V gene lookup returns CDR1 KGHSH and CDR2 LQKENI. The CDR3 loop spans 14 amino acids. DNA of the CDR3: TGCGCCAGCAGCCGAGAAGGTGGGGGGACTGAAGCTTTCTTT. Its translation is CASSREGGGTEAFF.

A few counts support this clonotype. The chain has TRBV28 and TRBJ1-1; D perhaps matches TRBD1 (5 bases). Germline loops: CDR1 MDHEN, CDR2 SYDVKM. The V end was cut by 3 bases, the J end by 0 bases, with 14 bases between. This CDR3 has 16 amino acids. CDR3: CASSLPGGRLNTEAFF. The CDR3 DNA reads as TGTGCCAGCAGTTTGCCGGGGGGGAGGCTGAACACTGAAGCTTTCTTT. The full variable domain, rest sourced from reference TRBV28 and TRBJ1-1, is DVKVTQSSRYLVKRTGEKVFLECVQDMDHENMFWYRQDPGLGLRLIYFSYDVKMKEKGDIPEGYSVSREKKERFSLILESASTNQTSMYLCASSLPGGRLNTEAFFGQGTRLTVV.

This clonotype was counted at least ten times. The chain combines TRBV6-5 with TRBJ1-3; 12 bases map to TRBD1. Germline values: CDR1 MNHEY, CDR2 SVGAGI. With 4 bases clipped from V and 8 bases from J, the junction kept 6 bases outside the gene matches. CDR3 length: 15 amino acids. CDR3 sequence (DNA): TGTGCCAGCAGTTCCGGGACAGGGGGCGGGTACACCATATATTTT. Translated: CASSSGTGGGYTIYF.

This clonotype was seen at least ten times. The rearrangement joins TRBV6-1 to TRBJ2-5; possible D gene TRBD1, 5 bases. V lost 6 bases, J lost 5 bases, and 13 bases lay in between. Germline V gene data show CDR1 as MNHNS and CDR2 as SASEGT. CDR3 length: 13 amino acids. CDR3 in DNA: TGTGCCAGCAGACCAGGGTTAGGCGAGACCCAGTACTTC. This sequence encodes CASRPGLGETQYF.

The chain is built from TRBV9 and TRBJ1-2; tentative D call: TRBD1 (5 bases). There are 14 residues in the CDR3. Germline assignment: CDR1 SGDLS and CDR2 YYNGEE. With 4 bases removed from V and 1 base from J, the gap between germline ends came to 11 bases. This CDR3 is CASSPWDGNYGYTF. The CDR3 bases are TGTGCCAGCAGCCCGTGGGACGGTAACTATGGCTACACCTTC.

This clonotype was detected only a few times. This chain links TRBV4-1 with TRBJ1-5; TRBD1 might be the D (5 bases). Germline values: CDR1 MGHRA, CDR2 YSYEKL. The CDR3 runs 15 residues. The V gene lost 0 bases and the J gene lost 1 base, with 7 bases spanning the gap. In DNA, the CDR3 is TGCGCCAGCAGCCAAGAGGGGGTAAGCAATCAGCCCCAGCATTTT. This sequence encodes CASSQEGVSNQPQHF.

This clonotype was observed many times. The chain joins TRBV2 to TRBJ2-6, with 7 nucleotides matching TRBD2. The length of the CDR3 is 16 residues. Germline trimming cut 5 bases from V and 2 bases from J; bases unmatched to any gene: 6. In germline, CDR1 is SNHLY, CDR2 FYNNEI. CDR3 sequence reads: CASSPHGGTGANVLTF. CDR3 nucleotides: TGTGCCAGCAGTCCCCACGGGGGGACTGGGGCCAACGTCCTGACTTTC.

The V and J genes are TRBV13 and TRBJ1-1, with 7 bases fitting TRBD1. CDR1 is PRHDT and CDR2 is FYEKMQ in the germline V gene (reference sequence). This CDR3 is built from 18 residues. V lost 5 bases, J lost 0 bases, and 15 bases stayed unmatched. The CDR3 region is CASSPPPGQTIMNTEAFF. The CDR3 DNA reads TGTGCCAGCAGCCCACCACCGGGACAGACTATAATGAACACTGAAGCTTTCTTT.

The chain uses TRBV9 and TRBJ2-7; 10 bases are a match to TRBD1. The CDR3 is 14 residues long. Germline V gene lookup returns CDR1 SGDLS and CDR2 YYNGEE. V lost 0 bases, J lost 3 bases, and 0 bases stayed unmatched. CDR3 DNA: TGTGCCAGCAGCGTAGGGGACAGGGGCTACGAGCAGTACTTC. It is translated as CASSVGDRGYEQYF.

This clonotype occurred once. A read error may explain this, as a much larger clone is one base away. V usage is TRBV3-1 and J usage is TRBJ2-7; a possible D gene is TRBD2 (5 bases). The CDR3 is 12 amino acids. Germline V gene lookup returns CDR1 LGHDT and CDR2 YNNKEL (reference sequence). With 4 bases removed from V and 7 bases from J, the gap between germline ends came to 11 bases. The CDR3 DNA reads TGTGCCAGCAGCCCGGAGGTAGGTGAGCAGTACTTC. Translating gives CASSPEVGEQYF.

This clonotype was found many times. The chain recombines TRBV9 with TRBJ1-5; no reliable D call. The germline V gene has CDR1 SGDLS and CDR2 YYNGEE. The length of the CDR3 is 15 residues. The V end was cut by 0 bases, the J end by 4 bases, with 11 bases between. CDR3 in DNA: TGTGCCAGCAGCGTAGATGGTAAATCAAATCAGCCCCAGCATTTT. Its translation is CASSVDGKSNQPQHF.

This chain joins TRBV4-3 and TRBJ1-2; D not resolved. Trimming took off 1 base at V and 4 bases at J, with 10 bases between the two ends. The germline V gene encodes CDR1 LGHNA and CDR2 YSLEER. This CDR3 is 14 amino acids long. The CDR3 reads CASSQVALGYGYTF. In DNA, the CDR3 is TGCGCCAGCAGCCAAGTCGCCTTAGGCTATGGCTACACCTTC.

The chain has TRBV11-1 and TRBJ2-2; no definite D call. V lost 5 bases and J 6 bases, leaving 28 bases between the germline ends. The germline gives CDR1 SGHAT, CDR2 FQDESV (reference sequence). The CDR3 is 19 amino acids. The CDR3: CASSPRWPGPSSRSGELFF. CDR3 bases: TGTGCCAGCAGCCCCCGGTGGCCAGGACCTTCGTCTAGATCCGGGGAGCTGTTTTTT.

This clonotype was counted between two and nine times. It is likely a read error, because the conserved phenylalanine at the end of the CDR3 is missing. This chain uses TRBV5-1 with TRBJ2-3, with 12 positions matching TRBD2. This CDR3 region has 16 residues. Per the germline V gene, CDR1 is SGHRS and CDR2 is YFSETQ. V lost 1 base to trimming and J lost 5 bases; unmatched junction nucleotides: 5. The CDR3 here is CASSLTRTSGEDTQYL. In DNA form, the CDR3 reads TGCGCCAGCAGCTTGACTAGGACTAGCGGGGAAGATACGCAGTATTTG.

The chain couples TRBV4-1 to TRBJ1-2; D remains ambiguous. CDR3 size: 16 residues. Between the trimmed V and J ends, which lost 0 bases and 0 bases, there was a span of 11 bases. Germline V gene data show CDR1 as MGHRA and CDR2 as YSYEKL. The CDR3 bases are TGCGCCAGCAGCCAAGATCTGGCAAAGTCTAACTATGGCTACACCTTC. Its translation is CASSQDLAKSNYGYTF.

This clonotype was seen only a few times. This chain uses TRBV5-8 with TRBJ1-5; the D is unclear. The germline V gene has CDR1 SGHTS and CDR2 YDEGEE. The CDR3 length is 12 residues. V dropped 0 bases and J dropped 7 bases, with 5 bases sitting between them. The CDR3 DNA reads as TGTGCCAGCAGCTTGGGGTACCAGCCCCAGCATTTT. It is translated as CASSLGYQPQHF.

This clonotype was seen more than once but under ten times. Germline and junction disagree at one end, which may indicate a read error. The chain uses TRBV13 and TRBJ1-1, with D possibly being TRBD1 (5 bases). The CDR3 contains 13 residues. CDR1 is PRHDT and CDR2 is FYEKMQ in the germline V gene (reference sequence). CDR3 protein: CASSSRGVTGAFF. The CDR3 nucleotides are TGTGCCAGCAGCTCTCGGGGGGTGACTGGAGCTTTCTTT.

This clonotype was seen at least ten times. The chain employs TRBV11-2 and TRBJ2-7, with 10 bases fitting TRBD1. The CDR3 is 17 residues long. Germline V gene data show CDR1 as SGHAT and CDR2 as FQNNGV. V lost 5 bases to trimming and J lost 3 bases; unmatched junction nucleotides: 13. Here the CDR3 DNA reads TGTGCCAGCAGCCTCCGGGACAGGGGCGGTCCGTACTACGAGCAGTACTTC. Translating gives CASSLRDRGGPYYEQYF.

This clonotype was detected ten times or more. This chain uses TRBV12-3 or TRBV12-4 with TRBJ2-7, with 15 bases that match TRBD2. This CDR3 is built from 17 residues. J gave up 2 bases and V 6 bases, and 8 bases lay outside the gene matches. CDR3: CASSPGLAGGPTYEQYF. CDR3 DNA sequence: TGTGCCAGCAGCCCCGGACTAGCGGGAGGGCCCACCTACGAGCAGTACTTC.

This clonotype showed up many times. The chain couples TRBV7-2 to TRBJ2-5; D ambiguous. This CDR3 region has 13 residues. Trimming pared 1 base from V and 5 bases from J, leaving 8 bases between. From germline, CDR1 is SGHTA and CDR2 FQGNSA. CDR3 nucleotide sequence: TGTGCCAGCAGCTTAGTACGTAGGGAGACCCAGTACTTC. It is translated as CASSLVRRETQYF.

There are many counts of this clonotype. The chain combines TRBV6-5 with TRBJ2-5; 9 bases map to TRBD2. The CDR3 runs 16 residues. The V gene's germline CDR1 is MNHEY and CDR2 SVGAGI. Trimming removed 4 bases from V and 4 bases from J; junction bases left unmatched: 10. The CDR3 protein is CASSSLTSGGGETQYF. The CDR3 DNA reads as TGTGCCAGCAGTTCGTTGACTAGCGGAGGGGGAGAGACCCAGTACTTC.

The CDR3 region is CASSPRQGAYGYTF. The CDR3, as DNA: TGCGCCAGCAGCCCGAGACAGGGGGCCTATGGCTACACCTTC. The chain links TRBV5-1 to TRBJ1-2, with 10 bases matching TRBD1. Germline CDR1 is SGHRS and CDR2 is YFSETQ. V was clipped by 4 bases and J by 4 bases; unmatched bases: 4. There are 14 residues in the CDR3. Supplemented by reference TRBV5-1 and TRBJ1-2, the full variable domain reads KAGVTQTPRYLIKTRGQQVTLSCSPISGHRSVSWYQQTPGQGLQFLFEYFSETQRNKGNFPGRFSGRQFSNSRSEMNVSTLELGDSALYLCASSPRQGAYGYTFGSGTRLTVV.

This clonotype was counted a few times. The chain carries TRBV6-1 and TRBJ1-5, with D perhaps TRBD1 (5 bases). The CDR3 extends over 18 amino acids. Germline CDR1 is MNHNS and CDR2 is SASEGT. The V end lost 4 bases, the J end lost 5 bases, and 24 bases lay between the germline ends. The DNA of the CDR3 is TGTGCCAGCAGTGTTGATTTGACCCGGGGGGGAGAAGATCAGCCCCAGCATTTT. This encodes CASSVDLTRGGEDQPQHF.

This clonotype was detected many times. The rearrangement joins TRBV6-6 to TRBJ1-3, with 7 positions matching TRBD1. This CDR3 region has 17 residues. Germline V CDR1 and CDR2: MNHNY, SVGAGI (reference sequence). Trimming removed 0 bases from V and 7 bases from J; junction bases left unmatched: 12. CDR3 DNA: TGTGCCAGCAGTTACTCGCAGCTATCCGTACAGGGGAACACCATATATTTT. As protein: CASSYSQLSVQGNTIYF.

This clonotype was recorded only once. A read error may be the cause here, since a much bigger clone is one base away. The J gene is TRBJ2-7, the V gene TRBV13, with 10 bases identical to TRBD2. The J segment lost 3 bases and the V segment lost 5 bases, leaving 13 bases of the junction unmatched. CDR3 length: 17 residues. In germline, CDR1 is PRHDT, CDR2 FYEKMQ (reference sequence). The CDR3 protein is CASSATNPLAGLYEQYF. The CDR3 nucleotides read TGTGCCAGCAGCGCTACCAATCCACTAGCGGGACTCTACGAGCAGTACTTC.

This clonotype has more than one count but fewer than ten. The J gene is TRBJ1-5, the V gene TRBV12-3 or TRBV12-4; maybe TRBD1 (5 bases). The V and J ends lost 8 bases and 2 bases respectively, with 13 bases between them. The CDR3 consists of 14 residues. CDR3 sequence reads: CASWGGVGNQPQHF. The CDR3 nucleotides are TGTGCCAGCTGGGGGGGGGTGGGCAATCAGCCCCAGCATTTT.

This clonotype turned up a few times. The rearrangement joins TRBV3-1 to TRBJ2-3; 7 nucleotides line up with TRBD2. V trimming: 1 base; J trimming: 4 bases; junction bases outside the gene matches: 8. The V gene's germline CDR1 is LGHDT and CDR2 YNNKEL (reference sequence). This CDR3 has 16 residues. CDR3 coding DNA: TGTGCCAGCAGCCAAGTCCGGCAGGGAGGGGCAGATACGCAGTATTTT. Its protein product is CASSQVRQGGADTQYF.

This clonotype has ten or more counts. This chain uses TRBV20-1 with TRBJ2-1; 11 positions match TRBD2. Trimming cost V 1 base and J 5 bases; bases outside gene matches: 7. The CDR3 covers 16 residues. Germline CDR1 DFQATT, CDR2 SNEGSKA (reference sequence). CDR3 DNA sequence: TGCAGTGCTAGAGGGCAACTAGCGGGAGCCCACAATGAGCAGTTCTTC. Amino acid sequence: CSARGQLAGAHNEQFF.

CDR3 sequence (DNA): TGCAGTGCAATGGAACCGGGACAGGGGGTGACGGAGCAGTACTTC. Translated, it gives CSAMEPGQGVTEQYF. V and J are TRBV20-1 and TRBJ2-7; 11 bases match TRBD1. With 6 bases clipped from V and 7 bases from J, the junction kept 14 bases outside the gene matches. The CDR3 is 15 residues long. CDR1 is DFQATT and CDR2 is SNEGSKA in the germline V gene (reference sequence).